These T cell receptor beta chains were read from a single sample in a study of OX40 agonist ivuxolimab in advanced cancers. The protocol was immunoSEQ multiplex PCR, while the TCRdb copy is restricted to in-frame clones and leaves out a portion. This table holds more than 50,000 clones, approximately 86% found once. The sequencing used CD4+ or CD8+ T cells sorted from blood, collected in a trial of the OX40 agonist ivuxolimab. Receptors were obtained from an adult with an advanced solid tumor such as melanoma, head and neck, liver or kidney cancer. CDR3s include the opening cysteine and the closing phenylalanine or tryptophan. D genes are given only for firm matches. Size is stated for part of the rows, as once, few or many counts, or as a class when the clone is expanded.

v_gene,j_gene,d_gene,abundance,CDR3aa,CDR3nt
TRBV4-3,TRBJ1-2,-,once,CASSQELRALNYGYTF,TGCGCCAGCAGCCAAGAGCTCAGGGCACTTAACTATGGCTACACCTTC
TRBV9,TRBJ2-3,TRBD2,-,CASSAGLAGSDTQYF,TGTGCCAGCAGCGCCGGACTAGCGGGGTCAGATACGCAGTATTTT
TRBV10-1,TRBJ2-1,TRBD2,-,CASSESVGLAGGSYNEQFF,TGCGCCAGCAGTGAGTCGGTCGGACTAGCGGGAGGTTCCTACAATGAGCAGTTCTTC
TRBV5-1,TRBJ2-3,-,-,CASSLVTTSTDTQYF,TGCGCCAGCAGCTTGGTGACAACTAGCACAGATACGCAGTATTTT
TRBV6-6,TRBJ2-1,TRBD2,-,CASSYSRGGGGNEQFF,TGTGCCAGCAGTTACTCCCGGGGGGGAGGGGGCAATGAGCAGTTCTTC
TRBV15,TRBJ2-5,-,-,CATSRESPASETQYF,TGTGCCACCAGCAGAGAGTCCCCGGCGAGCGAGACCCAGTACTTC
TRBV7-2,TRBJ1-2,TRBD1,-,CASSLDRVGGYTF,TGTGCCAGCAGCCTGGACAGGGTAGGTGGCTACACCTTC
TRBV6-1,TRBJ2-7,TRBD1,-,CASKGTDGYYEQYF,TGTGCCAGCAAGGGGACAGACGGATACTACGAGCAGTACTTC
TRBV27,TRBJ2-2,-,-,CASSLNTGELFF,TGTGCCAGCAGTCTAAACACCGGGGAGCTGTTTTTT
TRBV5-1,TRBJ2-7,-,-,CASSLGAGFDEQYF,TGCGCCAGCAGCTTGGGGGCAGGGTTCGACGAGCAGTACTTC
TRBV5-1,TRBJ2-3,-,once,CASSLNGRGADTQYF,TGCGCCAGCAGCTTGAACGGGAGAGGGGCAGATACGCAGTATTTT
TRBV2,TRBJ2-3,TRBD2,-,CASSDRLAVTDTQYF,TGTGCCAGCAGTGATCGGCTAGCGGTCACAGATACGCAGTATTTT
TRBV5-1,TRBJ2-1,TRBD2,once,CASSPTTSGKYNEQFF,TGCGCCAGCAGCCCCACCACTAGCGGGAAATACAATGAGCAGTTCTTC
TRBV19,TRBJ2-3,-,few,CASSMADTQYF,TGTGCCAGTAGTATGGCCGATACGCAGTATTTT
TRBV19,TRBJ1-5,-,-,CASNPGGTSNQPQHF,TGTGCCAGTAACCCGGGAGGGACTAGCAATCAGCCCCAGCATTTT
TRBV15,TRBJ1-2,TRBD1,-,CATSRDTGAGYTF,TGTGCCACCAGCAGAGATACAGGGGCTGGCTACACCTTC
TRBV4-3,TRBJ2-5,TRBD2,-,CASSQDLESGGATQYF,TGCGCCAGCAGCCAAGATCTAGAGAGCGGGGGAGCAACCCAGTACTTC
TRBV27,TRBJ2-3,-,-,CASSPPSNTQYF,TGTGCCAGCAGTCCGCCTTCGAATACGCAGTATTTT
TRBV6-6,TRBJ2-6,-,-,CASSPHVDSGANVLTF,TGTGCCAGCAGTCCCCACGTTGACTCTGGGGCCAACGTCCTGACTTTC
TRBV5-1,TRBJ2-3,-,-,CASSLGWTDTDTQYF,TGCGCCAGCAGCTTGGGCTGGACAGACACAGATACGCAGTATTTT
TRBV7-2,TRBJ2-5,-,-,CASSPRGGGGAQETQYF,TGTGCCAGCAGCCCTAGAGGGGGAGGAGGGGCGCAAGAGACCCAGTACTTC
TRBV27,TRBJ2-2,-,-,CASRLKRNTGELFF,TGTGCCAGCAGATTGAAAAGGAACACCGGGGAGCTGTTTTTT
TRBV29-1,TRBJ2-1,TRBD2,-,CSVEDRRGTSGKIYNEQFF,TGCAGCGTTGAAGATCGGCGGGGGACTAGCGGGAAGATTTACAATGAGCAGTTCTTC
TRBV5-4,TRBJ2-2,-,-,CASSLNTYTGELFF,TGTGCCAGCAGCTTAAATACATACACCGGGGAGCTGTTTTTT
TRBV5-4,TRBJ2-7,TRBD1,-,CASSLANRGRRTYEQYF,TGTGCCAGCAGCTTGGCTAACAGGGGGCGCCGGACCTACGAGCAGTACTTC